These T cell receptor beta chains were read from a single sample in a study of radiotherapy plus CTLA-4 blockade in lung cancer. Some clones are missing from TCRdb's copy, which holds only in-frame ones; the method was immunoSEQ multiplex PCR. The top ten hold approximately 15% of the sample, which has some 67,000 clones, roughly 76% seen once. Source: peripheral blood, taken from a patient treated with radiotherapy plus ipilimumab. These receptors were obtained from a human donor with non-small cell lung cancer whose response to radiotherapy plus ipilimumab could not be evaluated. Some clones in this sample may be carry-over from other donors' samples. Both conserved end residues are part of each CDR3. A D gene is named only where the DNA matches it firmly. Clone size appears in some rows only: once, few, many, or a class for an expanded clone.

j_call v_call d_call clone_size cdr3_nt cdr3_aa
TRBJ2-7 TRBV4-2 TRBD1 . TGTGCCAGCAGCCAAGAAGGTGGACAGGGCTCCGAGCAGTACTTC CASSQEGGQGSEQYF
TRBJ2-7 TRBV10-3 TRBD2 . TGTGCCATCAGTGGATCTAGCGGGAGCTACGAGCAGTACTTC CAISGSSGSYEQYF
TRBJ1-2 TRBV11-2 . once TGTGCCAGCAGCTTAGGCTGGCAGGGGTGGGGAGGCTACACCTTC CASSLGWQGWGGYTF
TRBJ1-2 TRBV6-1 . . TGTGCCAGCAGCCGGGACTCGCGGACCTATGGCTACACCTTC CASSRDSRTYGYTF
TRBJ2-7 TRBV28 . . TGTGCCAGCACCCATGGGGGGAATTCCTACGAGCAGTACTTC CASTHGGNSYEQYF
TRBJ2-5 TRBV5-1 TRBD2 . TGCGCCAGCAGCTCCAGGACTAGCGGGGGGCTCGAGACCCAGTACTTC CASSSRTSGGLETQYF
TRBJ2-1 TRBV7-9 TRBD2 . TGTGCCAGCACCCCGGCCGGTGGCGGGGGTATCTACAATGAGCAGTTCTTC CASTPAGGGGIYNEQFF
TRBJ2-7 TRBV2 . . TGTGCCAGCAGTAGGGGTTATACCTACGAGCAGTACTTC CASSRGYTYEQYF
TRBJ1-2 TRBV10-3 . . TGTGCCATCAGTGAAGGGGGGGACCCTAACTATGGCTACACCTTC CAISEGGDPNYGYTF
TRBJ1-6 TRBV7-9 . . TGTGCCAGCAGCTTAGGACAAGGTTCACCCCTCCACTTT CASSLGQGSPLHF
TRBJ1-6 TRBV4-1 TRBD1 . TGCGCCAGCAGCCGGGCAGGGACAGGGTCTAGGAGTTCACCCCTCCACTTT CASSRAGTGSRSSPLHF
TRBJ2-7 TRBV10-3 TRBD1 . TGTGCCATCAGTAGCCCCCAGGGCAGGGGGCGATACGAGCAGTACTTC CAISSPQGRGRYEQYF
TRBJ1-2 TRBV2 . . TGTGCCAGCAGTGGGGCTTCGAACTATGGCTACACCTTC CASSGASNYGYTF
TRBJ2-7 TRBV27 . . TGTGCCAATAAAGGAGGTCCCTACGAGCAGTACTTC CANKGGPYEQYF
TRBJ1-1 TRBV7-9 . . TGTGCCAGCAGCTTAGCTTTCAGATTGAACACTGAAGCTTTCTTT CASSLAFRLNTEAFF
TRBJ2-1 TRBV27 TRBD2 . TGTGCCAGCAGTTTATCGGGGGGGGATGAGCAGTTCTTC CASSLSGGDEQFF
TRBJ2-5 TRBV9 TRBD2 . TGTGCCAGCAGCCTGGGGGACTCTGGAGGACTAGCGGGGACGGAGACCCAGTACTTC CASSLGDSGGLAGTETQYF
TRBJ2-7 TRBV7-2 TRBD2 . TGTGCCAGCCAGACAAGGAGCGGGGTCAACTACGAGCAGTACTTC CASQTRSGVNYEQYF
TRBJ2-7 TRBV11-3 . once TGTGCCAGCAGCTTAGATATTGGCAGGGAGCAGTACTTC CASSLDIGREQYF
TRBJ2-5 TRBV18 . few TGTGCCAGCTCACCAAACGGAGGAGGTGAGACCCAGTACTTC CASSPNGGGETQYF
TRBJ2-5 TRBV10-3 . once TGTGCCATCAGTAAAAACAGGGTGGGAGAGACCCAGTACTTC CAISKNRVGETQYF
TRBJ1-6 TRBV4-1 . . TGCGCCAGCAGTCTCGCGTACGGTGGAGGGTCACCCCTCCACTTT CASSLAYGGGSPLHF
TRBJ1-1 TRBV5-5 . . TGTGCCAGCAGCTTTCCAGGGTCGAACACTGAAGCTTTCTTT CASSFPGSNTEAFF
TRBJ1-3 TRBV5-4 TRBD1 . TGTGCCAGCAGCCCGGGGACAGTCTCTGGAAACACCATATATTTT CASSPGTVSGNTIYF
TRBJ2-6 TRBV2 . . TGTGCCAGCACAGGCCTCCTCTCTGGGGCCAACGTCCTGACTTTC CASTGLLSGANVLTF
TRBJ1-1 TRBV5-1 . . TGCGCCAGCAGCTTGGTAGGGGGAATAAACGCTGAAGCTTTCTTT CASSLVGGINAEAFF
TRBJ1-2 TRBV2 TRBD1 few TGTGCCAGCGAGGACAGGGCTAGAGCTTGGGGCTACACCTTC CASEDRARAWGYTF
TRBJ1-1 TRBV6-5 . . TGTGCCAGCAGTTACCCGGGGGGAAACACTGAAGCTTTCTTT CASSYPGGNTEAFF
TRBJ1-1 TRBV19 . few TGTGCCAGTACGACGGGTATGAACACTGAAGCTTTCTTT CASTTGMNTEAFF
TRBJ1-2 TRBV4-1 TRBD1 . TGCGCCAGCAGCCACGGGACAGGGTATGGCTACACCTTC CASSHGTGYGYTF
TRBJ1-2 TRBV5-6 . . TGTGCCAGCAGCTTGGGGGGGGGCAGAGGAAACTATGGCTACACCTTC CASSLGGGRGNYGYTF
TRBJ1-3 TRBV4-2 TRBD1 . TGTGCCAGCAGCCAAGAAGGGACAGGAAACCGAAACACCATATATTTT CASSQEGTGNRNTIYF
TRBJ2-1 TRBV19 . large TGTGCCAGTAGGAAGGGGGACAATGAGCAGTTCTTC CASRKGDNEQFF
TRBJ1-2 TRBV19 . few TGTGCCACTCAGGGGTTTGGCTACACCTTC CATQGFGYTF
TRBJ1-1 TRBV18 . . TGTGCCAGCTCACCATCGACTTCTCTCCTGAACACTGAAGCTTTCTTT CASSPSTSLLNTEAFF
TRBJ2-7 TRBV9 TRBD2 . TGTGCCAGCAGCCCCCGGGGGGTTAGGGACGAGCAGTACTTC CASSPRGVRDEQYF
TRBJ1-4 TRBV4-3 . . TGCGCCAGCAGCCAAGACTGGAACAGGCATAATGAAAAACTGTTTTTT CASSQDWNRHNEKLFF
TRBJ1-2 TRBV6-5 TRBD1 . TGTGCCTCAGGGGGCGTCTATGGCTACACCTTC CASGGVYGYTF
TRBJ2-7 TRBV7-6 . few TGTGCCAGCAGCCCCGACGGGTACGAGCAGTACTTC CASSPDGYEQYF
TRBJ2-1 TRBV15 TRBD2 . TGTGCCACCAGCAGAGCTCCAATTAGCGGGGGTCGTCTCTACAATGAGCAGTTCTTC CATSRAPISGGRLYNEQFF
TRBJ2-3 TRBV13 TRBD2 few TGTGCCAGCAGTCCGGGGGGGGGAACAGATACGCAGTATTTT CASSPGGGTDTQYF
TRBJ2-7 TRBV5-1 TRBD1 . TGCGCCAGCAGTTTGGAACAGGGGGCGTGGGAGCAGTACTTC CASSLEQGAWEQYF
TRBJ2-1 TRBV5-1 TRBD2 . TGCGCCAGCAGCTTGTTATTAGCGGGAACCGGCAATGAGCAGTTCTTC CASSLLLAGTGNEQFF
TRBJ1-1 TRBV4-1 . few TGCGCCAGCAGCCAAGAGGAGCTCATCTACACTGAAGCTTTCTTT CASSQEELIYTEAFF
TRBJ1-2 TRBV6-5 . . TGTGCCAGCAGACCTACAGGGTACGGCTACACCTTC CASRPTGYGYTF
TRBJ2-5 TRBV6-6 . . TGTGCCAGCAGTTATAAAGAGACCCAGTACTTC CASSYKETQYF
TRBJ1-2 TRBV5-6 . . TGTGCCAGCACGGGGGTGGCAGGAAACTACTATGGCTACACCTTC CASTGVAGNYYGYTF
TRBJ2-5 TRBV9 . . TGTGCCAGCAGCGTAGACTCCTACCAAGAGACCCAGTACTTC CASSVDSYQETQYF
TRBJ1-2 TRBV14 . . TGTGCCAGCAGCCCCCGGGACAAGCCTAACTATGGCTACACCTTC CASSPRDKPNYGYTF
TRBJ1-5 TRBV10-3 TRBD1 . TGTGCCATCAGTGAGGAGGGGGCAAAATATCAGCCCCAGCATTTT CAISEEGAKYQPQHF
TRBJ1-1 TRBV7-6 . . TGTGCCAGCAGCTTAGGGGGGGAGGGGACTGAAGCTTTCTTT CASSLGGEGTEAFF